This is a list of T cell receptor beta chains from one sample in a study of cytomegalovirus exposure and HLA in healthy donors. Repertoires were generated with immunoSEQ multiplex PCR, while TCRdb's copy carries only in-frame clones and drops some. The sample records 150,000 to 200,000 clones, over 75% being singletons. Sequenced: PBMCs. The receptors were sampled from a woman aged 50 to 60 in good health and CMV-seronegative. Both conserved end residues are part of each CDR3. A D gene is named only where the DNA matches it firmly. For some rows the clone size is stated as once, few or many, or as a class when expanded; others skip it.

abundance,d_gene,j_gene,v_gene,CDR3aa,CDR3nt
NA,NA,TRBJ1-1,TRBV6-5,CASTTQGMEAFF,TGTGCCAGCACCACTCAGGGAATGGAGGCTTTCTTT
NA,TRBD1,TRBJ2-7,TRBV10-2,CASSEQGARVDEQYF,TGCGCCAGCAGTGAGCAGGGGGCGCGGGTCGACGAGCAGTACTTC
once,NA,TRBJ1-1,TRBV6-5,CASSESGTKNTEAFF,TGTGCCAGCAGCGAGTCCGGGACAAAGAACACTGAAGCTTTCTTT
NA,TRBD1,TRBJ1-2,TRBV4-3,CASSQDTGGGYTF,TGCGCCAGCAGCCAAGATACAGGGGGTGGCTACACCTTC
NA,NA,TRBJ2-3,TRBV4-3,CASGRVGTDTQYF,TGCGCCAGTGGCAGGGTGGGCACAGATACGCAGTATTTT
NA,TRBD1,TRBJ1-6,TRBV5-1,CASSPKTGDPSYNSPLHF,TGCGCCAGCAGCCCCAAGACAGGGGACCCATCCTATAATTCACCCCTCCACTTT
once,NA,TRBJ1-6,TRBV5-1,CASSFQGPVVDSPLHF,TGCGCCAGCAGCTTCCAGGGCCCCGTAGTGGATTCACCCCTCCACTTT
NA,TRBD1,TRBJ2-7,TRBV5-1,CASRTRDRDHEQYF,TGCGCCAGCAGAACCCGGGACAGGGATCACGAGCAGTACTTC
NA,TRBD2,TRBJ2-1,TRBV30,CAWSHTGTSGYNEQFF,TGTGCCTGGAGTCATACCGGGACTAGCGGATACAATGAGCAGTTCTTC
NA,TRBD2,TRBJ2-1,TRBV28,CASSYFGGAYGSEQFF,TGTGCCAGCAGTTACTTCGGGGGGGCCTACGGTAGTGAGCAGTTCTTC
NA,NA,TRBJ2-7,TRBV5-1,CASSPGTTIRYEQYF,TGCGCCAGCAGCCCCGGGACAACAATACGCTACGAGCAGTACTTC
NA,NA,TRBJ1-1,TRBV30,CAWSPPSIGRLDTEAFF,TGTGCCTGGAGTCCCCCATCTATCGGCAGGTTGGACACTGAAGCTTTCTTT
NA,NA,TRBJ2-7,TRBV28,CASLGGEQYF,TGTGCCAGCTTAGGCGGCGAGCAGTACTTC
few,TRBD1,TRBJ2-1,TRBV18,CASSRTGSYNEQFF,TGTGCCAGCTCCCGGACAGGGTCGTACAATGAGCAGTTCTTC
few,NA,TRBJ1-3,TRBV13,CASSLGGSSGNTIYF,TGTGCCAGCAGCTTAGGCGGGAGCTCTGGAAACACCATATATTTT
NA,TRBD2,TRBJ2-5,TRBV9,CASSVEVASGGSPQYF,TGTGCCAGCAGCGTAGAGGTGGCTAGCGGGGGCTCGCCCCAGTACTTC
NA,NA,TRBJ2-1,TRBV2,CASVKTRFDEQFF,TGTGCCAGTGTTAAGACTAGGTTCGATGAGCAGTTCTTC
NA,TRBD1,TRBJ1-1,TRBV28,CASSLTGGETEAFF,TGTGCCAGCAGTCTGACAGGGGGAGAGACTGAAGCTTTCTTT
few,NA,TRBJ1-2,TRBV28,CASSSGQTNYGYTF,TGTGCCAGCTCGTCAGGACAGACTAACTATGGCTACACCTTC
NA,NA,TRBJ2-5,TRBV28,CASSVQYSRAADQEAQYF,TGTGCCAGCAGTGTCCAGTACTCGAGGGCCGCTGACCAAGAGGCCCAGTACTTC
few,TRBD2,TRBJ2-3,TRBV5-1,CASSLPSSGRIRTDTQYF,TGCGCCAGCAGCTTGCCGTCTAGCGGGAGAATTCGCACAGATACGCAGTATTTT
NA,TRBD1,TRBJ2-7,TRBV10-2,CASSIDRGYEQYF,TGCGCCAGCAGCATAGACAGGGGCTACGAGCAGTACTTC
NA,NA,TRBJ2-1,TRBV10-2,CASSRGELNEQFF,TGCGCCAGCTCCAGGGGGGAGCTGAATGAGCAGTTCTTC
once,NA,TRBJ1-1,TRBV5-1,CASSLGRHTEAFF,TGCGCCAGCAGCTTGGGGAGACACACTGAAGCTTTCTTT
NA,TRBD1,TRBJ1-3,TRBV28,CASSDLEGAPGNTIYF,TGTGCCAGCAGTGACTTAGAGGGGGCCCCTGGAAACACCATATATTTT
few,NA,TRBJ1-1,TRBV27,CASSSREVAFF,TGTGCCAGCAGTTCCCGGGAGGTAGCTTTCTTT
NA,TRBD1,TRBJ2-7,TRBV27,CASSTRTGFTYF,TGTGCCAGCAGTACGCGGACAGGGTTCACGTACTTC
NA,TRBD1,TRBJ2-1,TRBV5-4,CASSVTGGSYNEQFF,TGTGCCAGCAGCGTAACAGGGGGCAGCTACAATGAGCAGTTCTTC
NA,NA,TRBJ2-1,TRBV12-2,CASRPSPRSSYNEQFF,TGTGCAAGTCGCCCGAGTCCGAGGAGCTCCTACAATGAGCAGTTCTTC
NA,TRBD1,TRBJ1-5,TRBV7-9,CASSLGDRGKGSDQPQHF,TGTGCCAGCAGCTTAGGGGACAGGGGTAAGGGAAGCGATCAGCCCCAGCATTTT